This paragraph reports one TCR beta chain. Its target is unknown. The protocol was immunoSEQ multiplex PCR, while the TCRdb copy is restricted to in-frame clones and leaves out a portion. Of about 400,000 clones in the sample, about 88% were seen once. The sample originates from a study of Ad26.COV2.S vaccination and SARS-CoV-2 variants. General study results and limits: For non-spike TCRs, breadth in vaccine recipients resembled that in placebo recipients. Responses of spike-specific T cells (both CD8+ and CD4+) reportedly showed substantial breadth after vaccination.

Treatment: some 19 received Ad26.COV2.S at low or high dose, single or two shots; about 5 received placebo; per-sample allocation not given. Each sample was drawn 63 days after the first injection (of vaccine or placebo). V was pared by 2 bases and J by 5 bases, with 9 bases of the junction left unmatched. The CDR3 covers 15 residues. The germline gives CDR1 SQVTM, CDR2 ANQGSEA. The sequence derives from a person between 18 and 65 years old who received the Ad26.COV2.S COVID-19 vaccine or a placebo. The chain uses TRBV29-1 and TRBJ1-1, with 9 positions matching TRBD1. Sequenced material: peripheral blood, taken in a trial of Ad26.COV2.S vaccine versus placebo. The CDR3 nucleotides are TGCAGCGTTGAAAAACCGGGACAGGGATGGACTGAAGCTTTCTTT. Translated: CSVEKPGQGWTEAFF.